Below, 25 T cell receptor beta chains from the same sample are listed, as sequenced in a study of shared clonotypes between healthy human individuals. Assay used: immunoSEQ multiplex PCR; TCRdb lists only in-frame clones, some missing. Among about 2.3 million clones, 85% to 95% were seen once, and the ten largest hold around 0.4%. The specimen was naive CD4+ T cells from PBMCs. The subset was: CD45RA+ positively selected. These receptors all stem from a man younger than 35 in good health. Some clones in this sample may be carry-over from other donors' samples.

The chain links TRBV2 to TRBJ2-1; 11 nucleotides line up with TRBD1. The germline V gene has CDR1 SNHLY and CDR2 FYNNEI. J lost 14 bases, V lost 2 bases, and 11 bases had no gene match. CDR3 length: 15 amino acids. The CDR3 here is CASSETTTGTGGKFF. The CDR3 nucleotides are TGTGCCAGCAGTGAAACGACGACCGGGACAGGGGGAAAGTTCTTC. Full variable domain (outside the CDR3, taken from reference TRBV2 and TRBJ2-1): EPEVTQTPSHQVTQMGQEVILRCVPISNHLYFYWYRQILGQKVEFLVSFYNNEISEKSEIFDDQFSVERPDGSNFTLKIRSTKLEDSAMYFCASSETTTGTGGKFFGPGTRLTVL.

The V gene is TRBV7-2, the J gene TRBJ2-3; TRBD1 matches at 7 bases. The CDR3 spans 14 residues. V gave up 4 bases and J gave up 2 bases; unmatched junction bases: 3. Germline V gene lookup returns CDR1 SGHTA and CDR2 FQGNSA. The CDR3 here is CASSWDSHTDTQYF. The CDR3 region has the DNA TGTGCCAGCAGCTGGGACAGCCACACAGATACGCAGTATTTT.

The chain couples TRBV27 to TRBJ2-2; maybe TRBD2 (6 bases). V was shortened by 5 bases and J by 5 bases, with 15 bases between the two germline ends. The CDR3 covers 15 residues. Germline V gene lookup returns CDR1 MNHEY and CDR2 SMNVEV (reference sequence). The DNA for the CDR3 is TGTGCCAGCAGTGCCACCCGGGCGGGGACCGGGGAGCTGTTTTTT. Translation: CASSATRAGTGELFF.

The rearrangement joins TRBV7-8 to TRBJ2-1; D remains unclear. Germline CDR1 SGHVS, CDR2 FQNEAQ. V gave up 2 bases and J gave up 6 bases, with 11 bases separating them. This CDR3 is 14 amino acids long. The CDR3: CASSLSRIGNEQFF. CDR3 nucleotide sequence: TGTGCCAGCAGCTTAAGTCGGATAGGCAATGAGCAGTTCTTC.

Note on this clone: The same CDR3 can be traced to other DNA sequences in this sample. The chain combines TRBV2 with TRBJ2-1, with 8 nucleotides matching TRBD2. Trimming at V came to 2 bases and at J to 5 bases, leaving 5 bases not matched to a gene. The V gene's germline CDR1 is SNHLY and CDR2 FYNNEI. This CDR3 comprises 15 residues. This chain's CDR3 is CASSERLAGHNEQFF. The CDR3 bases are TGTGCCAGCAGTGAACGTCTAGCGGGCCACAATGAGCAGTTCTTC.

This chain uses TRBV7-2 with TRBJ2-5; possibly TRBD2 for D (6 bases). The CDR3 extends over 15 amino acids. V was cut by 5 bases and J by 5 bases, with 18 bases left in between. The germline gives CDR1 SGHTA, CDR2 FQGNSA. CDR3 DNA sequence: TGTGCCAGCAGCGTTGGGGACGCCCGGGGGGAGACCCAGTACTTC. Residues: CASSVGDARGETQYF.

The rearrangement joins TRBV6-1 to TRBJ2-3, with 12 bases that match TRBD1. Germline-derived CDR1 and CDR2 are MNHNS and SASEGT. The CDR3 sequence is 15 residues long. Trimming cost V 4 bases and J 6 bases; bases outside gene matches: 5. CDR3 nucleotides: TGTGCCAGCAGTGGGGGACAGGGGGCATTGGATACGCAGTATTTT. Translated: CASSGGQGALDTQYF.

This clone was counted once. Other DNA sequences of this sample code for an identical CDR3. V gene TRBV7-9 combines with J gene TRBJ2-1; 10 nucleotides line up with TRBD2. Germline V gene data show CDR1 as SEHNR and CDR2 as FQNEAQ (reference sequence). Trimming cost V 1 base and J 5 bases; bases outside gene matches: 2. CDR3 length: 15 residues. In DNA, the CDR3 is TGTGCCAGCAGCTTAGGGACTAGCGGTGACAATGAGCAGTTCTTC. Protein product: CASSLGTSGDNEQFF.

The CDR3 region has the DNA TGTGCCAGCTTAACGAGAGAGGACACTGAAGCTTTCTTT. Amino acids: CASLTREDTEAFF. The gene calls are TRBV18 and TRBJ1-1, with unresolved D. The V end was cut by 7 bases, the J end by 3 bases, with 12 bases between. The V gene's germline CDR1 is KGHSH and CDR2 LQKENI. The CDR3 covers 13 residues.

Only one count was recorded for this clone. V is TRBV5-8 and J is TRBJ1-5; D gene unclear. The CDR3 length is 17 residues. The V gene's germline CDR1 is SGHTS and CDR2 YDEGEE. Trimming removed 2 bases at V and 0 bases at J, with 15 bases between. The DNA for the CDR3 is TGTGCCAGCAGCTTCCCGGCAAGACAATTTAGCAATCAGCCCCAGCATTTT. Its protein product is CASSFPARQFSNQPQHF.

This clone was seen a single time. The identical CDR3 is also encoded by other nucleotide sequences in the sample. The chain employs TRBV5-1 and TRBJ2-1; D might be TRBD1 or TRBD2, each matching 5 bases. The CDR3 totals 14 residues. In germline, CDR1 is SGHRS, CDR2 YFSETQ. V lost 0 bases and J 4 bases, leaving 8 bases between the germline ends. This CDR3 reads CASSLGGDYNEQFF. In nucleotides, the CDR3 is TGCGCCAGCAGCTTGGGAGGGGATTACAATGAGCAGTTCTTC.

V is TRBV7-8 and J is TRBJ2-7; D not certain. V was shortened by 2 bases and J by 2 bases, with 13 bases between the two germline ends. Germline values: CDR1 SGHVS, CDR2 FQNEAQ. The CDR3 runs 15 residues. CDR3 in amino acids: CASSLRAAGPYEQYF. The CDR3 DNA is TGTGCCAGCAGCTTACGGGCAGCTGGGCCCTACGAGCAGTACTTC. Drawing the rest from reference TRBV7-8 and TRBJ2-7, the complete variable domain is GAGVSQSPRYKVAKRGQDVALRCDPISGHVSLFWYQQALGQGPEFLTYFQNEAQLDKSGLPSDRFFAERPEGSVSTLKIQRTQQEDSAVYLCASSLRAAGPYEQYFGPGTRLTVT.

The chain links TRBV5-1 to TRBJ2-7; tentative D call: TRBD1 (5 bases). Germline loops: CDR1 SGHRS, CDR2 YFSETQ. The CDR3 is made up of 15 amino acids. Deletions cut 3 bases from V and 0 bases from J, with 13 bases between. The CDR3 loop reads CASSSREYTSYEQYF. CDR3 nucleotide sequence: TGCGCCAGCAGCTCCAGGGAATACACCTCCTACGAGCAGTACTTC.

This sequence joins TRBV28 and TRBJ1-2; D not resolved. V lost 4 bases and J lost 8, with 8 bases in between. Germline V gene sequence: CDR1 MDHEN, CDR2 SYDVKM. This CDR3 has 11 residues. CDR3 sequence reads: CASSSYPGYTF. In DNA, the CDR3 is TGTGCCAGCAGTTCCTATCCCGGCTACACCTTC.

Notes on this clone: This CDR3 is also generated by other DNA sequences in the sample. The chain recombines TRBV7-9 with TRBJ1-1, with a weak D call TRBD1 (5 bases). Deletions cut 4 bases from V and 1 base from J, with 7 bases between. This CDR3 has 13 amino acids. Germline V gives CDR1 SEHNR, CDR2 FQNEAQ (reference sequence). The CDR3 DNA follows: TGTGCCAGCAGCTCGCAGGGGAACACTGAAGCTTTCTTT. Translation: CASSSQGNTEAFF.

Remarks on this clone: This sample also contains other DNA sequences that code for the same CDR3. The chain uses TRBV9 and TRBJ1-4; D is unresolved. This CDR3 comprises 14 residues. Trimming took 2 bases from V and 2 from J, leaving 7 bases between them. The germline V gene has CDR1 SGDLS and CDR2 YYNGEE. CDR3 sequence: CASSVQGTNEKLFF. The CDR3 coding sequence is TGTGCCAGCAGCGTCCAAGGTACTAATGAAAAACTGTTTTTT.

The CDR3 DNA reads TGTGCCGCCGGACATAGCAATGAGCAGTTCTTC. Residues: CAAGHSNEQFF. The chain is built from TRBV6-4 and TRBJ2-1; D might be TRBD1 (5 bases). CDR3 length: 11 amino acids. CDR1 and CDR2 from the germline V gene are MRHNA and SNTAGT. Trimming stripped 11 bases from V and 6 bases from J, with 11 bases between.

Of note for this clone: The sample contains more than one DNA sequence encoding this CDR3. The rearrangement links TRBV5-1 to TRBJ2-7; 7 nucleotides line up with TRBD2. Germline V gives CDR1 SGHRS, CDR2 YFSETQ. Germline trimming cut 0 bases from V and 5 bases from J; bases unmatched to any gene: 5. There are 14 residues in the CDR3. CDR3 protein: CASSLGLAVNEQYF. In DNA, the CDR3 is TGCGCCAGCAGCTTGGGCCTAGCGGTAAACGAGCAGTACTTC.

The rearrangement joins TRBV25-1 to TRBJ2-2; unclear D gene. Germline CDR1 MGHDK, CDR2 SYGVNS. CDR3 length: 11 residues. Deletions cut 4 bases from V and 6 bases from J, with 3 bases between. The CDR3 sequence: CASSAPGELFF. The CDR3 nucleotides read TGTGCCAGCAGTGCACCCGGGGAGCTGTTTTTT.

This sequence joins TRBV5-1 and TRBJ2-2, with 9 bases matching TRBD2. Germline CDR1 is SGHRS and CDR2 is YFSETQ. The CDR3 totals 18 residues. V lost 0 bases to trimming and J lost 2 bases; unmatched junction nucleotides: 8. This CDR3 reads CASSLVPVAGANTGELFF. The CDR3 DNA follows: TGCGCCAGCAGCTTGGTACCGGTAGCGGGAGCTAACACCGGGGAGCTGTTTTTT.

The chain joins TRBV4-1 to TRBJ2-7; maybe TRBD1 (6 bases). CDR3 size: 14 residues. Between the trimmed V and J ends, which lost 2 bases and 3 bases, there was a span of 11 bases. Per germline, CDR1 MGHRA and CDR2 YSYEKL. The CDR3 DNA follows: TGCGCCAGCAGCCAAAGAGGGGGATACTACGAGCAGTACTTC. Protein sequence: CASSQRGGYYEQYF.

The chain couples TRBV11-2 to TRBJ2-7; D is unclear. The germline CDR1 and CDR2 sequences are SGHAT and FQNNGV. V lost 7 bases to trimming and J lost 9 bases, with 13 bases between them. This CDR3 is 11 amino acids long. The CDR3 DNA reads as TGTGCCAGCACCCTGAGACCCACGCAGTACTTC. Translation: CASTLRPTQYF.

The chain employs TRBV28 and TRBJ1-1; D is undetermined. Germline loops: CDR1 MDHEN, CDR2 SYDVKM. Trimming pared 5 bases from V and 1 base from J, leaving 5 bases between. The CDR3 sequence is 12 residues long. CDR3 DNA sequence: TGTGCCAGCAGTAGCTCGAACACTGAAGCTTTCTTT. Protein: CASSSSNTEAFF.

A remark on this clone: Other DNA sequences from this sample encode an identical CDR3 as well. The chain recombines TRBV7-2 with TRBJ1-2; 10 nucleotides match TRBD1. Germline V lookup: CDR1 SGHTA, CDR2 FQGNSA. This CDR3 is 15 amino acids long. Unmatched junction bases numbered 3, after V lost 1 base and J lost 4 bases. In DNA form, the CDR3 reads TGTGCCAGCAGCTTAGTAGGGACAGGGGCCTATGGCTACACCTTC. This encodes CASSLVGTGAYGYTF. The full variable domain, with the rest looked up from reference TRBV7-2 and TRBJ1-2, is GAGVSQSPSNKVTEKGKDVELRCDPISGHTALYWYRQSLGQGLEFLIYFQGNSAPDKSGLPSDRFSAERTGGSVSTLTIQRTQQEDSAVYLCASSLVGTGAYGYTFGSGTRLTVV.

Turning to this clone: The same CDR3 arises from other DNA sequences in this sample as well. The rearrangement uses TRBV5-1 and TRBJ2-1, with TRBD2 matching over 8 bases. The germline CDR1 and CDR2 sequences are SGHRS and YFSETQ. The CDR3 spans 15 residues. With 3 bases clipped from V and 1 base from J, the junction kept 3 bases outside the gene matches. CDR3 DNA sequence: TGCGCCAGCAGCTCGGGGGGGCAGTCCTACAATGAGCAGTTCTTC. It yields the protein CASSSGGQSYNEQFF.